Here is one TCR beta chain with its context. The antigen remains undetermined. This entry is derived from a study of shared clonotypes between healthy human individuals. General study points: Limitation of the genetic and exposure-history diversity represented came from the few donors.

This table comes from immunoSEQ multiplex PCR, and its TCRdb copy is limited to in-frame clones, with some not included. The data contain about 600,000 clones, just over 75% of them seen just once; the ten biggest clones take up approximately 12%. Germline V gene lookup returns CDR1 SGHNT and CDR2 YYREEE (reference sequence). The length of the CDR3 is 15 residues. V lost 6 bases to trimming and J lost 7 bases; unmatched junction nucleotides: 10. It was 90 million to 95 million PBMCs that unsorted samples used for genomic DNA. V usage is TRBV5-4 and J usage is TRBJ2-1; 10 nucleotides align to TRBD2. This receptor was obtained from a woman aged 40 to 55 in good health. Some clones in this sample may be carry-over from other donors' samples. Specimen: PBMCs. The CDR3 DNA is TGTGCCAGCACCCCTGGGGCTAGCGGGGGTAATGAGCAGTTCTTC. Encoded protein: CASTPGASGGNEQFF.